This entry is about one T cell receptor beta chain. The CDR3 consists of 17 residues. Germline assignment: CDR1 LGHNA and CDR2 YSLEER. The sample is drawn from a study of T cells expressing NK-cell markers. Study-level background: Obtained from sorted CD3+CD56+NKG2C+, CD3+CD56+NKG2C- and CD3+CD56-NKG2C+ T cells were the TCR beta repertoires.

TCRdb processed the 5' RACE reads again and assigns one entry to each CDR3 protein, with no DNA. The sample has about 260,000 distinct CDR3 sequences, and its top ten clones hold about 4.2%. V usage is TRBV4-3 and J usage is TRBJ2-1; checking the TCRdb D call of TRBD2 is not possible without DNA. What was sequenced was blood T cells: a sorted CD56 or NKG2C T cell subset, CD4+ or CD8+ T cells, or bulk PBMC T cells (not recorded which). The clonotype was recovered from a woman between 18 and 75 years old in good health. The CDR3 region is CASSHALSGGAYNEQFF.